The sequence of this TCR beta chain was determined in a study of T cell responses to AZD1222 COVID-19 vaccine. The table came from immunoSEQ multiplex PCR; TCRdb's copy has only in-frame clones and leaves some out. The profile covers about 160,000 clones, with roughly 86% appearing a single time and over 4.5% taken by the ten largest. This clone was seen a handful of times. Antigen unknown. Germline CDR1 reads KGHSH; CDR2 reads LQKENI. This CDR3 spans 17 amino acids. V trimming: 3 bases; J trimming: 6 bases; junction bases outside the gene matches: 15. General study results and limits: Close to half of spike-specific TCRs reportedly recognize unmutated variant regions. Researchers report vaccine-associated CD4 TCRs spanning spike, with dominance at 160-218 and 743-854. Among those given AZD1222, only six were seropositive at baseline.

Sequences were derived from peripheral blood, sampled on day 0 of AZD1222 vaccination. This TCR was recovered from an adult in good health. The V and J genes are TRBV18 and TRBJ2-5; 8 bases are a match to TRBD2. The CDR3 loop is CASSPNSIAGIMKTQYF. The CDR3 nucleotides read TGTGCCAGCTCACCTAATTCTATAGCGGGAATTATGAAGACCCAGTACTTC. The complete variable domain, with remaining parts taken from reference TRBV18 and TRBJ2-5, reads NAGVMQNPRHLVRRRGQEARLRCSPMKGHSHVYWYRQLPEEGLKFMVYLQKENIIDESGMPKERFSAEFPKEGPSILRIQQVVRGDSAAYFCASSPNSIAGIMKTQYFGPGTRLLVL.